One sample yielded the 13 T cell receptor beta chains listed below, sequenced in a study of blood T cell repertoires in COVID-19. Repertoires were generated with immunoSEQ multiplex PCR, while TCRdb's copy carries only in-frame clones and drops some. This table has about 230,000 clones, approximately 88% appearing once. Sequenced material: PBMCs or T cells enriched from blood (not recorded which). These receptors were collected from a woman in her thirties or forties with acute COVID-19.

This chain links TRBV24-1 with TRBJ2-3; 8 bases are shared with TRBD1. The CDR3 is made up of 17 amino acids. V lost 3 bases and J lost 0; bases outside the gene matches: 7. The germline V gene has CDR1 KGHDR and CDR2 SFDVKD. CDR3 DNA sequence: TGTGCCACCAGTGATCCACAGGGGGGCCGAAGCACAGATACGCAGTATTTT. It yields the protein CATSDPQGGRSTDTQYF.

V usage is TRBV19 and J usage is TRBJ2-2, with 11 positions matching TRBD2. The length of the CDR3 is 17 residues. The J segment lost 4 bases and the V segment lost 4 bases, leaving 8 bases of the junction unmatched. CDR1 and CDR2 from the germline V gene are LNHDA and SQIVND (reference sequence). The CDR3 sequence: CASSRGTSGLVTGELFF. As DNA, the CDR3 is TGTGCCAGTAGTAGAGGGACTAGCGGATTGGTCACCGGGGAGCTGTTTTTT.

The chain carries TRBV9 and TRBJ2-1; TRBD1 aligns across 7 bases. J gave up 6 bases and V 0 bases, and 9 bases lay outside the gene matches. CDR3 size: 16 residues. Per the germline V gene, CDR1 is SGDLS and CDR2 is YYNGEE. CDR3 protein: CASSVGVTGSGNEQFF. The CDR3 coding sequence is TGTGCCAGCAGCGTAGGTGTGACAGGGTCCGGCAATGAGCAGTTCTTC.

The genes are TRBV30 and TRBJ2-3; 16 bases fit TRBD2. V dropped 0 bases and J dropped 3; count of bases not matched to a gene: 9. CDR1 GTSNPN and CDR2 SVGIG come from the germline V gene (reference sequence). This CDR3 spans 19 amino acids. The CDR3 DNA reads TGTGCCTGGAGTGTATGGGGGACTAGCGGGAGGGCCGGGACAGATACGCAGTATTTT. This translates into CAWSVWGTSGRAGTDTQYF.

This clone was seen only a few times. The chain carries TRBV7-9 and TRBJ2-7, with no clear D. Germline CDR1 and CDR2: SEHNR and FQNEAQ (reference sequence). The V gene lost 1 base and the J gene lost 6 bases, with 7 bases spanning the gap. There are 12 residues in the CDR3. The chain's CDR3 is CASSLGGVEQYV. CDR3 DNA: TGTGCCAGCAGCTTAGGAGGTGTCGAGCAGTACGTC.

The gene calls are TRBV5-4 and TRBJ1-1, with D tentatively TRBD1 (6 bases). From germline, CDR1 is SGHNT and CDR2 YYREEE (reference sequence). V was cut by 0 bases and J by 0 bases, with 12 bases left in between. This CDR3 is 16 amino acids long. The CDR3, as DNA: TGTGCCAGCAGCTTGGGACAGGAGAGGATGAACACTGAAGCTTTCTTT. Its translation is CASSLGQERMNTEAFF.

The chain couples TRBV6-5 to TRBJ1-5, with a possible D match to TRBD1 (5 bases). The CDR3 has 14 residues. The V end was cut by 2 bases, the J end by 9 bases, with 14 bases between. The germline V gene has CDR1 MNHEY and CDR2 SVGAGI. This chain's CDR3 is CASSYERDAWPQHF. CDR3 sequence (DNA): TGTGCCAGCAGTTACGAGCGGGACGCTTGGCCCCAGCATTTT.

The genes are TRBV5-6 and TRBJ2-4; TRBD2 aligns across 11 bases. CDR3 size: 18 residues. J lost 4 bases, V lost 0 bases, and 9 bases had no gene match. The germline V gene encodes CDR1 SGHDT and CDR2 YYEEEE. CDR3 in amino acids: CASSLAVLASGGKNIQYF. The CDR3 DNA sequence: TGTGCCAGCAGCTTGGCCGTTTTGGCTAGCGGGGGGAAAAACATTCAGTACTTC.

This clone was seen a few times. Here the CDR3 reads CASSAGTEAFF. CDR3 sequence (DNA): TGTGCCAGCTCAGCCGGGACAGAAGCTTTCTTT. The rearrangement uses TRBV18 and TRBJ1-1, with a weak D call TRBD1 (6 bases). Trimming cost V 5 bases and J 8 bases, with 9 bases left between them. CDR1 and CDR2 from the germline V gene are KGHSH and LQKENI. The CDR3 is 11 amino acids.

This chain links TRBV9 with TRBJ2-2; 10 bases are a match to TRBD1. V lost 5 bases to trimming and J lost 7 bases; unmatched junction nucleotides: 2. Germline V lookup: CDR1 SGDLS, CDR2 YYNGEE. The CDR3 is made up of 13 amino acids. CDR3 loop: CASRDRGNGELFF. CDR3 in DNA: TGTGCCAGCAGGGACAGGGGGAACGGGGAGCTGTTTTTT.

This rearrangement joins TRBV14 to TRBJ1-6; D is unclear. V shed 0 bases and J shed 18 bases, with 9 bases lying between them. Germline V gene data show CDR1 as SGHDN and CDR2 as FVKESK. The CDR3 extends over 11 amino acids. The CDR3 sequence is CASSQDGVAHF. DNA of the CDR3: TGTGCCAGCAGCCAAGACGGGGTAGCCCACTTT.

This clone was seen a few times. The J gene is TRBJ1-2, the V gene TRBV15; D might be TRBD1 (6 bases). The CDR3 covers 16 residues. Trimming cost V 0 bases and J 5 bases, with 16 bases left between them. The germline gives CDR1 LNHNV, CDR2 YYDKDF (reference sequence). The CDR3 reads CATSRDRTGWEYGYTF. The CDR3, as DNA: TGTGCCACCAGCAGAGATCGAACAGGGTGGGAATATGGCTACACCTTC.

This clone was counted a single time. This chain uses TRBV11-2 with TRBJ1-2, with 7 nucleotides matching TRBD1. V lost 6 bases, J lost 4 bases, and 5 bases stayed unmatched. The CDR3 covers 13 residues. In germline, CDR1 is SGHAT, CDR2 FQNNGV. This CDR3 reads CASREGQFYGYTF. DNA of the CDR3: TGTGCCAGCAGGGAGGGACAGTTCTATGGCTACACCTTC.